The rows below give T cell receptor beta chains drawn from one sample of a study of human T cells and chemical hapten exposure. TCRdb called the RACE reads again in MiXCR, with one record for every CDR3 protein. The sample gives tens of thousands of distinct CDR3 sequences, about a tenth of which show up once; approximately 1.5% is in the top ten. The source was whole blood, collected in connection with sensitization to the hapten diphenylcyclopropenone (DPC). These TCRs come from a woman in her forties or fifties with alopecia areata. Some clones in this sample may be carry-over from other donors' samples. Both conserved end residues are part of each CDR3. The D gene is left open where the match is weak. Clone size is not always given. Where it is, it says once, few, many or a class for expanded clones.

J,V,size,D,DNA,CDR3
TRBJ2-2,TRBV6-2/TRBV6-3,many,-,TGTGCCAGCAGTCGGACCGGGGAGCTGTTTTTT,CASSRTGELFF
TRBJ1-1,TRBV20-1,-,-,TGCAGTGCAGCCTGGGCGGGGAGGAACACTGAAGCTTTCTTT,CSAAWAGRNTEAFF
TRBJ2-1,TRBV11-2,few,TRBD2,TGTGCCAGCAGCGCAGCCCAACTAGCGGGAGGTCATGAAGATGAGCAGTTCTTC,CASSAAQLAGGHEDEQFF
TRBJ2-7,TRBV7-8,many,-,TGTGCCAGCAGCTCCGAGACCACTACGGCCTACGAGCAGTACTTC,CASSSETTTAYEQYF
TRBJ2-5,TRBV5-1,few,-,TGCGCCAGCGGCCAGGGGGGCGGCGTCCGGACCCAGTACTTC,CASGQGGGVRTQYF
TRBJ2-7,TRBV5-1,many,TRBD1,TGCGCCAGCAGCTTGAGAGGACAGGGTCGGAACGAGCAGTACTTC,CASSLRGQGRNEQYF
TRBJ2-3,TRBV14,-,-,TGTGCCAGCAGCCACTTCAGGAGTCTTAGCACAGATACGCAGTATTTT,CASSHFRSLSTDTQYF
TRBJ2-5,TRBV6-1,many,-,TGTGCCAGCAAATTTAGGGGGAGGGGAGAGACCCAGTACTTC,CASKFRGRGETQYF
TRBJ2-3,TRBV7-6,-,TRBD2,TGTGCCAGCAGCCCTGGAGGCGGGAGGCTCACAGATACGCAGTATTTT,CASSPGGGRLTDTQYF
TRBJ1-1,TRBV15,few,TRBD1,TGTGCCACCAGCAGAGGGACAGGGGGCAGGACTGAAGCTTTCTTT,CATSRGTGGRTEAFF